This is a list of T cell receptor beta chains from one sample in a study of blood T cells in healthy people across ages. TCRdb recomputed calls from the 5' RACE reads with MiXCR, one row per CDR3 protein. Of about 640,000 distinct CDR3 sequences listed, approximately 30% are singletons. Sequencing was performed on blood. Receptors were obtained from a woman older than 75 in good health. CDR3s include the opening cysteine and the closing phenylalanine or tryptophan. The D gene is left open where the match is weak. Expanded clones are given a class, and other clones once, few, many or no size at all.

CDR3nt: TGTGCCAGCAGCTTAGCGGCCGGAAGTTACACTGAAGCTTTCTTT
CDR3aa: CASSLAAGSYTEAFF
abundance: NA
j_gene: TRBJ1-1
d_gene: NA
v_gene: TRBV7-9
len: 15

CDR3nt: TGTGCCAGCAGCTTCGGAAGCGGGGCGAGCGCAGATACGCAGTATTTT
CDR3aa: CASSFGSGASADTQYF
abundance: once
j_gene: TRBJ2-3
d_gene: TRBD2
v_gene: TRBV7-2
len: 16

CDR3nt: TGTGCCAGCAGTTTAGGGGGACAGACCCATGGCTACACCTTC
CDR3aa: CASSLGGQTHGYTF
abundance: NA
j_gene: TRBJ1-2
d_gene: TRBD1
v_gene: TRBV12-3/TRBV12-4
len: 14

CDR3nt: TGTGCCAGCAGCTTATTTAAGCGGGGGGGCCGTGAGACCCAGTACTTC
CDR3aa: CASSLFKRGGRETQYF
abundance: NA
j_gene: TRBJ2-5
d_gene: TRBD2
v_gene: TRBV7-2
len: 16

CDR3nt: TGCAGCGTTGGTCTAGCGGGGGCTCAGGAGACCCAGTACTTC
CDR3aa: CSVGLAGAQETQYF
abundance: few
j_gene: TRBJ2-5
d_gene: TRBD2
v_gene: TRBV29-1
len: 14

CDR3nt: TGTGCCAGCAGACTAAATCCGACAGGGATCTCTGGAAACACCATATATTTT
CDR3aa: CASRLNPTGISGNTIYF
abundance: NA
j_gene: TRBJ1-3
d_gene: TRBD1
v_gene: TRBV6-1
len: 17

CDR3nt: TGCAGTGCGGCATCCCAGCGGGGGGACTACAATGAGCAGTTCTTC
CDR3aa: CSAASQRGDYNEQFF
abundance: many
j_gene: TRBJ2-1
d_gene: TRBD2
v_gene: TRBV20-1
len: 15

CDR3nt: TGTGCCAGCCGTGTTCGGGACACCGGGGAGCTGTTTTTT
CDR3aa: CASRVRDTGELFF
abundance: few
j_gene: TRBJ2-2
d_gene: NA
v_gene: TRBV12-3/TRBV12-4
len: 13

CDR3nt: TGCGCCAGCAGCTTGAATGCAGGGGGAGTCGCTGAAGCTTTCTTT
CDR3aa: CASSLNAGGVAEAFF
abundance: many
j_gene: TRBJ1-1
d_gene: TRBD1
v_gene: TRBV5-1
len: 15

CDR3nt: TGCGCCAGCAGCCAAGCCGAGGGATTCTACGAGCAGTACTTC
CDR3aa: CASSQAEGFYEQYF
abundance: many
j_gene: TRBJ2-7
d_gene: NA
v_gene: TRBV4-3
len: 14

CDR3nt: TGCAGTGCTTACGACAGGGTCAGCTCCTACGAGCAGTACTTC
CDR3aa: CSAYDRVSSYEQYF
abundance: once
j_gene: TRBJ2-7
d_gene: TRBD1
v_gene: TRBV20-1
len: 14

CDR3nt: TGTGCCAGCACCGCGCTAGCGGGTCGATACAATGAGCAGTTCTTC
CDR3aa: CASTALAGRYNEQFF
abundance: many
j_gene: TRBJ2-1
d_gene: TRBD2
v_gene: TRBV2
len: 15

CDR3nt: TGTGCCAGCAGTTCCCGGGGGGGACGCAATCAGCCCCAGCATTTT
CDR3aa: CASSSRGGRNQPQHF
abundance: NA
j_gene: TRBJ1-5
d_gene: NA
v_gene: TRBV24-1
len: 15

CDR3nt: TGTGCCAGCAGCGGGGGGCCATTACCTCAAAATGAGCAGTTCTTC
CDR3aa: CASSGGPLPQNEQFF
abundance: NA
j_gene: TRBJ2-1
d_gene: NA
v_gene: TRBV3-1
len: 15

CDR3nt: TGTGCCAGCAGCGCGACCTCCGGGACAGGGGTCGAAGCTTTCTTT
CDR3aa: CASSATSGTGVEAFF
abundance: few
j_gene: TRBJ1-1
d_gene: TRBD1
v_gene: TRBV7-2
len: 15

CDR3nt: TGCAGTGCCGGGGGTGCAAATCAGCCCCAGCATTTT
CDR3aa: CSAGGANQPQHF
abundance: many
j_gene: TRBJ1-5
d_gene: NA
v_gene: TRBV20-1
len: 12

CDR3nt: TGTGCCAGCAGCCGGGCGGCAGTCGGACAGCCCCAGCATTTT
CDR3aa: CASSRAAVGQPQHF
abundance: few
j_gene: TRBJ1-5
d_gene: NA
v_gene: TRBV6-2/TRBV6-3
len: 14